These 4 T cell receptor beta chains were sequenced from one sample in a study of T cells in Graves' hyperthyroidism and ophthalmopathy. TCR beta CDR3 regions were amplified from RNA transcripts. Using the HTBI primer set, a first-round RT-PCR was run on the TCR CDR3. TCRdb fed the multiplex PCR reads into MiXCR, producing one record per CDR3 protein. Of about 360,000 distinct CDR3 sequences in the sample, approximately 14% are singletons; the top ten hold around a quarter. Sequenced input: blood. These receptor sequences come from a woman younger than 35 with Graves' hyperthyroidism that later progressed to Graves' ophthalmopathy.

This clonotype was detected many times. The V call is TRBV28, the J call TRBJ1-2; perhaps TRBD1 as D (5 bases). V shed 2 bases and J shed 8 bases, with 9 bases lying between them. This CDR3 has 12 amino acids. Germline values: CDR1 MDHEN, CDR2 SYDVKM. The CDR3 DNA reads TGTGCCAGCAGTTTAACGGGGGAGGGCTACACCTTC. It translates to CASSLTGEGYTF.

This clonotype was seen at least ten times. This chain links TRBV2 with TRBJ1-5; D is possibly TRBD1 (5 bases). CDR3 length: 15 residues. Germline CDR1 and CDR2: SNHLY and FYNNEI. V lost 5 bases and J 0 bases, leaving 11 bases between the germline ends. The CDR3 DNA reads as TGTGCCAGCAGTCTTGGGACGGCTAGCAATCAGCCCCAGCATTTT. Translating it yields CASSLGTASNQPQHF.

This chain links TRBV7-9 with TRBJ2-2; the D gene is possibly TRBD1 (5 bases). Trimming pared 4 bases from V and 1 base from J, leaving 13 bases between. CDR3 length: 16 amino acids. The germline V gene encodes CDR1 SEHNR and CDR2 FQNEAQ (reference sequence). CDR3 sequence (DNA): TGTGCCAGCAGCTCCAGGGTTTTAGGGAACACCGGGGAGCTGTTTTTT. It specifies CASSSRVLGNTGELFF.

This clonotype was picked up many times. The chain links TRBV6-2 or TRBV6-3 to TRBJ2-7; 9 nucleotides line up with TRBD1. CDR3 size: 15 residues. From germline, CDR1 is MNHEY and CDR2 SVGEGT. The junction had 8 bases not matched to a gene; V was cut back by 6 bases and J by 2 bases. This CDR3 is CASSPGQGRTYEQYF. The CDR3 DNA reads as TGTGCCAGCAGCCCTGGACAGGGGAGGACCTACGAGCAGTACTTC.